This entry features one T cell receptor beta chain sequence. The antigen remains undetermined. This sample was taken from a study of T cell responses to AZD1222 COVID-19 vaccine. Study observations and caveats: Targeting of unmutated variant regions was reportedly seen in nearly half of spike-specific TCRs.

Germline assignment: CDR1 MDHEN and CDR2 SYDVKM. Trimming took 3 bases from V and 7 from J, leaving 13 bases between them. The CDR3 sequence is 14 residues long. The data were produced by immunoSEQ multiplex PCR, yet TCRdb's version contains in-frame clones alone and is incomplete. This sample has about 110,000 clones, with approximately 86% found just once. This specimen was peripheral blood, taken on day 0 of MenACWY control vaccination. The J gene is TRBJ1-5, the V gene TRBV28; D not resolved. This TCR derives from an adult in good health. In DNA, the CDR3 is TGTGCCAGCAGTTTGGCCCTAACTGGGCAGCCCCAGCATTTT. This encodes CASSLALTGQPQHF.